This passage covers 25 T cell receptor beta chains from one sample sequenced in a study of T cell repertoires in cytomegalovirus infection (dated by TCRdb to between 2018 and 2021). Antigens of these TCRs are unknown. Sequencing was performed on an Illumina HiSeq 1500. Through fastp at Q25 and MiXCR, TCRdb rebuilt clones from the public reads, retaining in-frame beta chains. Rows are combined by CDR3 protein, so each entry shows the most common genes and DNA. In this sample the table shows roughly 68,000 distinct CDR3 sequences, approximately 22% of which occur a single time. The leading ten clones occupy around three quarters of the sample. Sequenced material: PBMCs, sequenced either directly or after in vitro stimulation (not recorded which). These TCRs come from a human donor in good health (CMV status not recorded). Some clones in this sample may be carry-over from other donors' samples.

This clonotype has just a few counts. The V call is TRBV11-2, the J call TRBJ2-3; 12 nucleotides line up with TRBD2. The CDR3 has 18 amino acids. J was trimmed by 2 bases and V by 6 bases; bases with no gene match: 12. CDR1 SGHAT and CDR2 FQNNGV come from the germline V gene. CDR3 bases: TGTGCCAGCAGGACGGGACTAGCGGGCGGTGAGGACACAGATACGCAGTATTTT. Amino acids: CASRTGLAGGEDTDTQYF.

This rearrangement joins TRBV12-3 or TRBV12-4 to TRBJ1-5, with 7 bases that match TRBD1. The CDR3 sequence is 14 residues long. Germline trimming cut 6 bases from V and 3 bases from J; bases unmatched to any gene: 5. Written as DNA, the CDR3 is TGTGCCAGCAGGCCCGGGACAGACAATCAGCCCCAGCATTTT. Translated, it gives CASRPGTDNQPQHF.

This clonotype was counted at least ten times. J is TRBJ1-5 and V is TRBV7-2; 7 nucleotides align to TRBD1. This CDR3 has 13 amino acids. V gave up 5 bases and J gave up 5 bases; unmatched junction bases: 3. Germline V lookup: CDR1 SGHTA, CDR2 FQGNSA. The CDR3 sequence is CASSPDRDQPQHF. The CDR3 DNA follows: TGTGCCAGCAGCCCCGACAGGGATCAGCCCCAGCATTTT.

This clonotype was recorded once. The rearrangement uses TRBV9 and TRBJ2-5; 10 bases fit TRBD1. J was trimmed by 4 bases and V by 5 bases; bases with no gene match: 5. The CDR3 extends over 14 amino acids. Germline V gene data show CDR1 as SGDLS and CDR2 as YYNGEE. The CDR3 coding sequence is TGTGCCAGCAGTGAGACAGGGGGCGCAGAGACCCAGTACTTC. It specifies CASSETGGAETQYF.

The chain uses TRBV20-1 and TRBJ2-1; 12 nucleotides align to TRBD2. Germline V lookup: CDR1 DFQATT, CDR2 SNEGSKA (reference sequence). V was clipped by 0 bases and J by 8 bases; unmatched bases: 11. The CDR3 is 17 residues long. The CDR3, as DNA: TGCAGTGCTAGAGATTGGCGACTAGCGGGAGATGGCTATGAGCAGTTCTTC. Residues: CSARDWRLAGDGYEQFF.

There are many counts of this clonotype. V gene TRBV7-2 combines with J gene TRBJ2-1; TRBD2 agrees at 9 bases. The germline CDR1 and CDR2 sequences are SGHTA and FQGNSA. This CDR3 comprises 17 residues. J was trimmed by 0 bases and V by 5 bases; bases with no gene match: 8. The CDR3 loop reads CASSPGTSWISYNEQFF. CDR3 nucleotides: TGTGCCAGCAGCCCTGGGACTAGCTGGATCTCCTACAATGAGCAGTTCTTC. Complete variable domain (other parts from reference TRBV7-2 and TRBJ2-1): GAGVSQSPSNKVTEKGKDVELRCDPISGHTALYWYRQSLGQGLEFLIYFQGNSAPDKSGLPSDRFSAERTGGSVSTLTIQRTQQEDSAVYLCASSPGTSWISYNEQFFGPGTRLTVL.

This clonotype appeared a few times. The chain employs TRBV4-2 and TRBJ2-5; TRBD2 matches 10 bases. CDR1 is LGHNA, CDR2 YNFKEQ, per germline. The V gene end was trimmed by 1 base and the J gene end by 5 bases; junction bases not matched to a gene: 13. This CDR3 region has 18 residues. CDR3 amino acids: CASSQGIVSGRSGETQYF. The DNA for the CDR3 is TGTGCCAGCAGCCAAGGGATCGTTAGCGGGAGGTCGGGGGAGACCCAGTACTTC.

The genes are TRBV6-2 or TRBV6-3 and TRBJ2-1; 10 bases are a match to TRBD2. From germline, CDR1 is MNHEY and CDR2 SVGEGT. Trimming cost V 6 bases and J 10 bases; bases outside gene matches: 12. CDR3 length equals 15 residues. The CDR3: CASSYGPSGSGEQFF. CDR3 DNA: TGTGCCAGCAGCTATGGGCCTAGCGGGAGTGGGGAGCAGTTCTTC.

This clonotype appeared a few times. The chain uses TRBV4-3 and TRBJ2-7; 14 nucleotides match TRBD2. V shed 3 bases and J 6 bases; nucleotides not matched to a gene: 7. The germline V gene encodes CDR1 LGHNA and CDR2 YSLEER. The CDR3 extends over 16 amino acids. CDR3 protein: CASSHLGLAGGLEQYF. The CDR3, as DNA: TGCGCCAGCAGCCATCTCGGACTAGCGGGAGGTCTCGAGCAGTACTTC.

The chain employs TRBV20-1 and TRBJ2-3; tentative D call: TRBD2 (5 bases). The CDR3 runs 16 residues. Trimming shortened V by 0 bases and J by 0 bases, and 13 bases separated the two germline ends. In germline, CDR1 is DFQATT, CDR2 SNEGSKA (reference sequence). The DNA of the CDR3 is TGCAGTGCTAGAGATATCAGCGGATTAAGCACAGATACGCAGTATTTT. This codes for CSARDISGLSTDTQYF.

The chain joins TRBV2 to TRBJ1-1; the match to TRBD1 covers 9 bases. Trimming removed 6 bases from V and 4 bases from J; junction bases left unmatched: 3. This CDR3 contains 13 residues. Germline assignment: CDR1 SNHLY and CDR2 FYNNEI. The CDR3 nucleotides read TGTGCCAGCAGCGGACAGGGGCGCACTGAAGCTTTCTTT. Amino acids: CASSGQGRTEAFF.

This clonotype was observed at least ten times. The CDR3 region is CASSLVGNYGYTF. The CDR3 DNA is TGTGCCAGCAGCTTAGTGGGAAACTATGGCTACACCTTC. The V gene is TRBV7-9, the J gene TRBJ1-2; D gene ambiguous. The V gene's germline CDR1 is SEHNR and CDR2 FQNEAQ (reference sequence). The length of the CDR3 is 13 residues. Trimming removed 1 base at V and 2 bases at J, with 5 bases between.

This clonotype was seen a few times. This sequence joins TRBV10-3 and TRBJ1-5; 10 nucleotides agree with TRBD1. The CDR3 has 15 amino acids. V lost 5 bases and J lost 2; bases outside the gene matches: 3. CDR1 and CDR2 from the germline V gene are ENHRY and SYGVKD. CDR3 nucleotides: TGTGCCATCAGTACCGGGACAGGGGGCAATCAGCCCCAGCATTTT. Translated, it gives CAISTGTGGNQPQHF.

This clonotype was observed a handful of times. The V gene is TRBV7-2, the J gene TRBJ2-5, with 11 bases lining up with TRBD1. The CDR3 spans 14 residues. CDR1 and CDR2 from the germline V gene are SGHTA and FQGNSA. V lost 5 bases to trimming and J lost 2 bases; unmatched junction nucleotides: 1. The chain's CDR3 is CASSRDRGQETQYF. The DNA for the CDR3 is TGTGCCAGCAGCCGGGACAGGGGGCAAGAGACCCAGTACTTC.

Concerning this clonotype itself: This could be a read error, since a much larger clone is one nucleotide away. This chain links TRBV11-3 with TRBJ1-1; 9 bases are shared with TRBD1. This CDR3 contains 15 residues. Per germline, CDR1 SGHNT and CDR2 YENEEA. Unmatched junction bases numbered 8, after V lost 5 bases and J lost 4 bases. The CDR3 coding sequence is TGTGCCAGCAGCCCCGGACAGGGGATGAGCACTGAAGCTTTCTTT. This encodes CASSPGQGMSTEAFF.

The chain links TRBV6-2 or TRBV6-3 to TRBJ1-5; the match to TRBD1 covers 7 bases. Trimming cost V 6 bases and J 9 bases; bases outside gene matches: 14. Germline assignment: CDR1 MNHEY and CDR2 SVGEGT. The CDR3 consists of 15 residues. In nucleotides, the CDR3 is TGTGCCAGCAGCCTTCATGACAGGGACTCAAGGCCCCAGCATTTT. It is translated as CASSLHDRDSRPQHF.

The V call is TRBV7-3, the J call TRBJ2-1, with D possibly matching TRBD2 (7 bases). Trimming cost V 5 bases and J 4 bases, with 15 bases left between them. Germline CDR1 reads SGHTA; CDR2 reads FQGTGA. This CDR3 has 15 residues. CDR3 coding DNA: TGTGCCAGCAGCAAAGGGGGGGAGGGATACAATGAGCAGTTCTTC. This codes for CASSKGGEGYNEQFF.

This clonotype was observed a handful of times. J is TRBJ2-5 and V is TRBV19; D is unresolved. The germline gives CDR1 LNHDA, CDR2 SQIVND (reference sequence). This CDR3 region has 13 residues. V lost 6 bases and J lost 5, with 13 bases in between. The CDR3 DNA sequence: TGTGCCAGTAGACCTACACTGGGGGAGACCCAGTACTTC. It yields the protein CASRPTLGETQYF.

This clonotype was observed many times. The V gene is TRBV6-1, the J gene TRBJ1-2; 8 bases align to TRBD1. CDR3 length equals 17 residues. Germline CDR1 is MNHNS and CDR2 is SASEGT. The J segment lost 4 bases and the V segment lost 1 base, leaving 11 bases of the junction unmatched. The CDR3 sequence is CASSEGGSGQAGYGYTF. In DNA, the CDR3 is TGTGCCAGCAGTGAAGGGGGGTCGGGACAGGCGGGCTATGGCTACACCTTC.

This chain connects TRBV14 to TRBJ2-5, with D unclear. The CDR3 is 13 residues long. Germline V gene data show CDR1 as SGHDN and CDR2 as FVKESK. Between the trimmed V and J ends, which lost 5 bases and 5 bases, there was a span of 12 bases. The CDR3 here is CASSNTVLETQYF. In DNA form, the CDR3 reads TGTGCCAGCAGCAACACCGTCTTGGAGACCCAGTACTTC.

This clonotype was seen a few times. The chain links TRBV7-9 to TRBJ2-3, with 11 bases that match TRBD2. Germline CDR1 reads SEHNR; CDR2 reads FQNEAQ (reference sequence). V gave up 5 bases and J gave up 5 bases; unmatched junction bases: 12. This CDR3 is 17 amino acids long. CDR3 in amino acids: CASSRLAGFNRGDTQYF. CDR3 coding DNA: TGTGCCAGCAGCCGACTAGCGGGATTTAACCGGGGAGATACGCAGTATTTT. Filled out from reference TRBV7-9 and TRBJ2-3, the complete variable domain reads DTGVSQNPRHKITKRGQNVTFRCDPISEHNRLYWYRQTLGQGPEFLTYFQNEAQLEKSRLLSDRFSAERPKGSFSTLEIQRTEQGDSAMYLCASSRLAGFNRGDTQYFGPGTRLTVL.

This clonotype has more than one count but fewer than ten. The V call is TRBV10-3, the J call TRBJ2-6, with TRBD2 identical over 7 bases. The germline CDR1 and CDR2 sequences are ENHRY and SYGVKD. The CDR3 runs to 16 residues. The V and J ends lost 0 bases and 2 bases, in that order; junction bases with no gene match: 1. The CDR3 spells CAISESRGTGANVLTF. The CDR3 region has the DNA TGTGCCATCAGTGAGTCGCGGGGGACTGGGGCCAACGTCCTGACTTTC.

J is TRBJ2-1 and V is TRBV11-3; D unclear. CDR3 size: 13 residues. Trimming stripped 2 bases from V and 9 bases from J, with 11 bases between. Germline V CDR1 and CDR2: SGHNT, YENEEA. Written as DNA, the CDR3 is TGTGCCAGCAGCTTAAACCCCCAGGCTGAGCAGTTCTTC. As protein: CASSLNPQAEQFF. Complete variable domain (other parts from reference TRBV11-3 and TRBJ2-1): EAGVVQSPRYKIIEKKQPVAFWCNPISGHNTLYWYLQNLGQGPELLIRYENEEAVDDSQLPKDRFSAERLKGVDSTLKIQPAELGDSAVYLCASSLNPQAEQFFGPGTRLTVL.

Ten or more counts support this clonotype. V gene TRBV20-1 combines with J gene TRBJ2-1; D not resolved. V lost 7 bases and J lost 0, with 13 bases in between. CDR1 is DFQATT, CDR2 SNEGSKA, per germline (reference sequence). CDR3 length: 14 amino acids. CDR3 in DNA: TGCAGTGGCTCACACCCAAGCTCCTACAATGAGCAGTTCTTC. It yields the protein CSGSHPSSYNEQFF.

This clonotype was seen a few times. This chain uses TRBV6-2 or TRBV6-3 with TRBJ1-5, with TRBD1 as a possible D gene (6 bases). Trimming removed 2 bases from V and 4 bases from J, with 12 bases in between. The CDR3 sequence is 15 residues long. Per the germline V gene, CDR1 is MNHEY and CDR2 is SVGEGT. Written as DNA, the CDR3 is TGTGCCAGCAGTTACGGAGGGACAAAGAATCAGCCCCAGCATTTT. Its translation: CASSYGGTKNQPQHF.